This is a list of T cell receptor beta chains from one sample in a study of CD8 T cells in ankylosing spondylitis. TCRdb reprocessed the 5' RACE reads with MiXCR, giving one entry per CDR3 protein. Of 750,000 to 850,000 distinct CDR3 sequences listed, roughly 10% are singletons. Sequencing input: blood, either unsorted or a sorted T cell fraction (not recorded which). These receptors came from a male donor with ankylosing spondylitis. Each CDR3 is given with its conserved first and last residue. The order of the fields is D gene, J gene, V gene, clone size, CDR3 DNA, CDR3 protein. The D gene is left open where the match is weak. Expanded clones get a size class; other rows say once, few or many, or leave the size out.

D: .; J: TRBJ1-4; V: TRBV10-3; size: .; DNA: TGTGCCATCGGAACGGTCGGTGAAAAACTGTTTTTT; CDR3: CAIGTVGEKLFF
D: .; J: TRBJ2-7; V: TRBV18; size: few; DNA: TGTGCCAGCTCACCACGCCAGGGCTACTACGAGCAGTACTTC; CDR3: CASSPRQGYYEQYF
D: TRBD2; J: TRBJ2-3; V: TRBV24-1; size: few; DNA: TGTGCCACCAGTGATCCAGGGACTAGCGACACAGATACGCAGTATTTT; CDR3: CATSDPGTSDTDTQYF
D: TRBD1; J: TRBJ1-3; V: TRBV6-5; size: few; DNA: TGTGCCAGCAGTTACAGAGTGACAGGGGGCGGTGGAAACACCATATATTTT; CDR3: CASSYRVTGGGGNTIYF
D: TRBD2; J: TRBJ2-3; V: TRBV6-1; size: few; DNA: TGTGCCAGCACGGGGGGTCGGGGGGATACGCAGTATTTT; CDR3: CASTGGRGDTQYF
D: .; J: TRBJ1-1; V: TRBV4-3; size: many; DNA: TGCGCCAGCAGCCAAGCAGGGAACACTGAAGCTTTCTTT; CDR3: CASSQAGNTEAFF
D: TRBD1; J: TRBJ2-7; V: TRBV12-3/TRBV12-4; size: few; DNA: TGTGCCAGCAGCGATCCGGGGACAGGGATCTACGAGCAGTACTTC; CDR3: CASSDPGTGIYEQYF
D: .; J: TRBJ1-2; V: TRBV5-1; size: few; DNA: TGCGCCAGCAGCTTGGCTGGGAACGGGGCCTATGGCTACACCTTC; CDR3: CASSLAGNGAYGYTF
D: TRBD2; J: TRBJ2-5; V: TRBV10-2; size: .; DNA: TGCGCCAGTCTAGCGGGGGCGTACCAAGAGACCCAGTACTTC; CDR3: CASLAGAYQETQYF
D: .; J: TRBJ2-1; V: TRBV6-1; size: few; DNA: TGTGCCAGCAGCCCTCCGTACCCAGGAGCCACGCAGTTCTTC; CDR3: CASSPPYPGATQFF
D: .; J: TRBJ2-1; V: TRBV20-1; size: .; DNA: TGCAGTGCTAGTGATTCTCACAATGAGCAGTTCTTC; CDR3: CSASDSHNEQFF
D: .; J: TRBJ2-3; V: TRBV10-3; size: many; DNA: TGTGCCATCCAGGGACAATCGACGCCCGCAGATACGCAGTATTTT; CDR3: CAIQGQSTPADTQYF
D: .; J: TRBJ1-4; V: TRBV5-5; size: few; DNA: TGTGCCGCAGGAGGTTTCGTGGGGAATGAAAAACTGTTTTTT; CDR3: CAAGGFVGNEKLFF
D: .; J: TRBJ2-7; V: TRBV20-1; size: .; DNA: TGCAGTGCCCTAGAGACCGGGACATTCTCCTACGAGCAGTACTTC; CDR3: CSALETGTFSYEQYF
D: .; J: TRBJ2-3; V: TRBV7-2; size: .; DNA: TGTGCCAGCAGCAGGCGTCGGACATACACAGATACGCAGTATTTT; CDR3: CASSRRRTYTDTQYF
D: TRBD1; J: TRBJ1-4; V: TRBV5-6; size: few; DNA: TGTGCCAGCAGCCACCGAGACAGGGGGTGGGAAAAACTGTTTTTT; CDR3: CASSHRDRGWEKLFF
D: .; J: TRBJ2-5; V: TRBV7-2; size: .; DNA: TGTGCCAGCAGCGCCCGGACCCAGACCCAGTACTTC; CDR3: CASSARTQTQYF
D: .; J: TRBJ2-3; V: TRBV20-1; size: few; DNA: TGCAGTGCTACCCACCCGTACGGGGATACGCAGTATTTT; CDR3: CSATHPYGDTQYF
D: .; J: TRBJ1-6; V: TRBV28; size: .; DNA: TGTGCCAGCAGTCAATGGGGGAATTCACCCCTCCACTTT; CDR3: CASSQWGNSPLHF
D: .; J: TRBJ2-7; V: TRBV9; size: .; DNA: TGTGCCAGCAGCGTAGGAGAGGGACTGTACGAGCAGTACTTC; CDR3: CASSVGEGLYEQYF
D: .; J: TRBJ1-2; V: TRBV20-1; size: .; DNA: TGCAGTGCTAACTTACAGGGCGATCGCTATGGCTACACCTTC; CDR3: CSANLQGDRYGYTF
D: .; J: TRBJ1-5; V: TRBV20-1; size: .; DNA: TGCAGTGCTAGAGATATGGGGGGACCTAGCAATCAGCCCCAGCATTTT; CDR3: CSARDMGGPSNQPQHF
D: .; J: TRBJ1-1; V: TRBV5-1; size: .; DNA: TGCGCCAGCAGACATGGACAGACGTATGAAGCTTTCTTT; CDR3: CASRHGQTYEAFF
D: .; J: TRBJ2-7; V: TRBV9; size: few; DNA: TGTGCCAGCAGTGTCCGTCCAGGGGGGTATAGCGAGCAGTACTTC; CDR3: CASSVRPGGYSEQYF
D: .; J: TRBJ1-4; V: TRBV5-1; size: .; DNA: TGCGCCAGCAGGTTTCAGGGCGTTCGGGAAAAACTGTTTTTT; CDR3: CASRFQGVREKLFF
D: TRBD1; J: TRBJ2-1; V: TRBV20-1; size: .; DNA: TGCAGTGCTAGAGATGCCGGCGGGGACAGGGGTAGGAATGAGCAGTTCTTC; CDR3: CSARDAGGDRGRNEQFF
D: .; J: TRBJ2-3; V: TRBV7-2; size: few; DNA: TGTGCCAGCAGCCCAGTAGTGGTGAGCACAGATACGCAGTATTTT; CDR3: CASSPVVVSTDTQYF
D: .; J: TRBJ1-1; V: TRBV6-6; size: few; DNA: TGTGCCAGCAGTTACTTCCAGAACACTGAAGCTTTCTTT; CDR3: CASSYFQNTEAFF
D: TRBD1; J: TRBJ2-7; V: TRBV7-8; size: few; DNA: TGTGCCAGCAGCTTAGGCCGACAGGGTTACGAGCAGTACTTC; CDR3: CASSLGRQGYEQYF
D: TRBD1; J: TRBJ2-7; V: TRBV10-3; size: few; DNA: TGTGCCATCGGCCGAACAGGGGCCGAGCAGTACTTC; CDR3: CAIGRTGAEQYF
D: TRBD1; J: TRBJ2-5; V: TRBV6-1; size: few; DNA: TGTGCCAGCAGTGAACAAGGGGGCGTGGAGACCCAGTACTTC; CDR3: CASSEQGGVETQYF
D: TRBD1; J: TRBJ1-2; V: TRBV19; size: few; DNA: TGTGCCAGTAGTCTTACCGGGACAGAAGAGTTTGGCTACACCTTC; CDR3: CASSLTGTEEFGYTF
D: TRBD2; J: TRBJ2-7; V: TRBV20-1; size: .; DNA: TGCAGTGCTACCGGGACTAGCGGGAGTGTTAGGTCCTACGAGCAGTACTTC; CDR3: CSATGTSGSVRSYEQYF
D: TRBD2; J: TRBJ2-5; V: TRBV6-1; size: few; DNA: TGTGCCAGCAGCCATAGCGGGAGGCTCGAGACCCAGTACTTC; CDR3: CASSHSGRLETQYF
D: .; J: TRBJ2-7; V: TRBV12-3/TRBV12-4; size: few; DNA: TGTGCCAGCAGTTTTGACATTTCCTACGAGCAGTACTTC; CDR3: CASSFDISYEQYF
D: TRBD2; J: TRBJ2-7; V: TRBV5-1; size: .; DNA: TGCGCCAGCAGCTCCGGGACTAGCGGGGACGAGCAGTACTTC; CDR3: CASSSGTSGDEQYF
D: .; J: TRBJ2-3; V: TRBV5-1; size: .; DNA: TGCGCCAGCAGTTCCTTACCCACAGATACGCAGTATTTT; CDR3: CASSSLPTDTQYF
D: .; J: TRBJ2-2; V: TRBV27; size: once; DNA: TGTGCCAGCAAGAGAGGCACCGGGGAGCTGTTTTTT; CDR3: CASKRGTGELFF
D: .; J: TRBJ1-2; V: TRBV6-5; size: many; DNA: TGTGCCAGCAGTTACATTGGGGGGCCGATCTCTAACTATGGCTACACCTTC; CDR3: CASSYIGGPISNYGYTF
D: .; J: TRBJ2-1; V: TRBV7-3; size: few; DNA: TGTGCCAGCAGCCCCCTCCGGGGACTCCTAAATGAGCAGTTCTTC; CDR3: CASSPLRGLLNEQFF
D: .; J: TRBJ2-7; V: TRBV5-1; size: .; DNA: TGCGCCAGCAGCTTGGCGAGGAGATACGAGCAGTACTTC; CDR3: CASSLARRYEQYF
D: .; J: TRBJ2-5; V: TRBV12-3/TRBV12-4; size: many; DNA: TGTGCCAGCAGTTTAGGGGACACCTCCGGAGAGACCCAGTACTTC; CDR3: CASSLGDTSGETQYF
D: .; J: TRBJ1-5; V: TRBV20-1; size: many; DNA: TGCAGTGCACCTGGGACGGGAAATAGCAATCAGCCCCAGCATTTT; CDR3: CSAPGTGNSNQPQHF
D: .; J: TRBJ1-5; V: TRBV5-1; size: many; DNA: TGCGCCAGCAGCTTTAACCCAGGAGGCAATCAGCCCCAGCATTTT; CDR3: CASSFNPGGNQPQHF
D: TRBD2; J: TRBJ2-1; V: TRBV20-1; size: few; DNA: TGCAGTGCTAGGCGGGAGGGCCCCGGCAATGAGCAGTTCTTC; CDR3: CSARREGPGNEQFF
D: .; J: TRBJ1-2; V: TRBV11-2; size: few; DNA: TGTGCCAGCAGCTGGGCCGGGGCTGGCTACACCTTC; CDR3: CASSWAGAGYTF
D: .; J: TRBJ2-1; V: TRBV21-1; size: .; DNA: TGTGCCAGCAGCAAAGTAGTAGTTATAATACCCGATGAGCAGTTCTTC; CDR3: CASSKVVVIIPDEQFF
D: .; J: TRBJ2-5; V: TRBV7-6; size: .; DNA: TGTGCCAGCAGCTATACTAGGGGGACCCAGTACTTC; CDR3: CASSYTRGTQYF
D: TRBD1; J: TRBJ1-5; V: TRBV4-1; size: few; DNA: TGCGCCAGCAGCCAAGAGAAAGGGGGCCCGAATCAGCCCCAGCATTTT; CDR3: CASSQEKGGPNQPQHF
D: TRBD1; J: TRBJ1-1; V: TRBV5-1; size: .; DNA: TGCGCCAGCAGCTTGGGGGGGACAGCAATTATGATGAACACTGAAGCTTTCTTT; CDR3: CASSLGGTAIMMNTEAFF
D: .; J: TRBJ1-1; V: TRBV12-3/TRBV12-4; size: .; DNA: TGTGCCAGCACCTTGGATCTGAACACTGAAGCTTTCTTT; CDR3: CASTLDLNTEAFF
D: .; J: TRBJ1-2; V: TRBV4-1; size: few; DNA: TGCGCCAGCAGCCAGGATGGCGTAGGCCTTGGCTACACCTTC; CDR3: CASSQDGVGLGYTF
D: .; J: TRBJ1-2; V: TRBV6-5; size: few; DNA: TGTGCCAGCAGTATACAGGATCGCTATGGCTACACCTTC; CDR3: CASSIQDRYGYTF